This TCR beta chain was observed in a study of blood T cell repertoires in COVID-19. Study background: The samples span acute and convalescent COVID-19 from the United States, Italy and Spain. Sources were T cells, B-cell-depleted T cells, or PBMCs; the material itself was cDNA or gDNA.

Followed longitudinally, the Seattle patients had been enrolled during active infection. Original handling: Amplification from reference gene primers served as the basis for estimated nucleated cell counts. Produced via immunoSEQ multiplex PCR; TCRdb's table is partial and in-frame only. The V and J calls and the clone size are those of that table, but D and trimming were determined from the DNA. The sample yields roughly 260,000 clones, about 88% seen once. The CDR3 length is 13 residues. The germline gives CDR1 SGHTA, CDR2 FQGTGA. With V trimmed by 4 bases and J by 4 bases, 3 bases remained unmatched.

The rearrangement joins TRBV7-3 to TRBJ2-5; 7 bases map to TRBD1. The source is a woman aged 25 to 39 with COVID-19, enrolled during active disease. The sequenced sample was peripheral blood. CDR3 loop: CASSSNRGETQYF. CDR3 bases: TGTGCCAGCAGCTCTAACAGGGGAGAGACCCAGTACTTC.